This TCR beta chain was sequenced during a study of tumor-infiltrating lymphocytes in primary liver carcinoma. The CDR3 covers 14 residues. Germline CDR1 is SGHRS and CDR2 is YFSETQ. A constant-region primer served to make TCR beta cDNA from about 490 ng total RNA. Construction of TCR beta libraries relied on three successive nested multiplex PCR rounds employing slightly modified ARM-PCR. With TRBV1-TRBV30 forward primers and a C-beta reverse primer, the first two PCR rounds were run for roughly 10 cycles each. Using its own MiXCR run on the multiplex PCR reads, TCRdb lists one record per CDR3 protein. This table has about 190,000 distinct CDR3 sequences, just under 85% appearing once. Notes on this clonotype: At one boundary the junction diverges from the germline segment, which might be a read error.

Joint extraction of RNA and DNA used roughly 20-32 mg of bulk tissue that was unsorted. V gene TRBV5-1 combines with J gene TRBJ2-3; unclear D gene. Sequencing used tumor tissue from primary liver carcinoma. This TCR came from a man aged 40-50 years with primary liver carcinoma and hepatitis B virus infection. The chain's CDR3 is CASSFGHNTYTQYF. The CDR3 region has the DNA TGCGCAAGCAGCTTCGGCCATAACACATATACGCAGTATTTT.